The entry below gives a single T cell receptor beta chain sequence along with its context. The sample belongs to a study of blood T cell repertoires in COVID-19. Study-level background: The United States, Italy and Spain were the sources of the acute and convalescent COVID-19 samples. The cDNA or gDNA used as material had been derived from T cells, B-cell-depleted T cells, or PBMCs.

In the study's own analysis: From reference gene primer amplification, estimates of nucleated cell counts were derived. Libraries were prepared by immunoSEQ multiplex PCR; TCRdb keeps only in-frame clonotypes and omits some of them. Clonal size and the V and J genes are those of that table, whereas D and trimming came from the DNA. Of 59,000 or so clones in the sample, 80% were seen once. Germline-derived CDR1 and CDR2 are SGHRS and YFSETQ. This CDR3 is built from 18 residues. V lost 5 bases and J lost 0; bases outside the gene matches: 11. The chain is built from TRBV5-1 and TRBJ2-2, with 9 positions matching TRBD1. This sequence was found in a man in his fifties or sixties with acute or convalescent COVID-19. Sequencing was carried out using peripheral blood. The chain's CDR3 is CASSSSLWTGANTGELFF. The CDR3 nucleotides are TGCGCCAGCAGTTCTAGTCTCTGGACAGGGGCGAACACCGGGGAGCTGTTTTTT.